Listed below are T cell receptor beta chains from one sample, sequenced in a study of response to subunit inactivated influenza vaccine. TCRdb re-called the RT-PCR reads through MiXCR, storing one row per CDR3 protein. Among 530,000 or so distinct CDR3 sequences listed, approximately 12% were seen once. The sequencing used PBMCs from blood, collected on the day of vaccination. These TCRs come from a man in his forties or fifties who received an inactivated influenza vaccine. Each CDR3 is given with its conserved first and last residue. The order of the fields is J gene, V gene, D gene, clone size, CDR3 protein, CDR3 DNA. D genes are given only for firm matches. Size is stated for part of the rows, as once, few or many counts, or as a class when the clone is expanded.

J gene: TRBJ1-1; V gene: TRBV6-5; D gene: -; clone size: -; CDR3 protein: CASSYSGERAEAFF; CDR3 DNA: TGTGCCAGCAGTTACTCCGGGGAGAGGGCTGAAGCTTTCTTT
J gene: TRBJ2-3; V gene: TRBV5-1; D gene: -; clone size: few; CDR3 protein: CASSLGRGLTDTQYF; CDR3 DNA: TGCGCCAGCAGCTTGGGACGGGGACTCACAGATACGCAGTATTTT
J gene: TRBJ2-7; V gene: TRBV4-2; D gene: -; clone size: many; CDR3 protein: CASSQEIHPNYEQYF; CDR3 DNA: TGTGCCAGCAGCCAAGAAATACACCCCAACTACGAGCAGTACTTC
J gene: TRBJ2-4; V gene: TRBV4-1; D gene: TRBD2; clone size: few; CDR3 protein: CASSQANSGGALAKNIQYF; CDR3 DNA: TGCGCCAGCAGCCAAGCTAATAGCGGGGGAGCACTAGCCAAAAACATTCAGTACTTC
J gene: TRBJ2-7; V gene: TRBV20-1; D gene: TRBD1; clone size: many; CDR3 protein: CSATRDRSNKDEQYF; CDR3 DNA: TGCAGTGCTACCCGGGACAGATCAAACAAGGACGAGCAGTACTTC
J gene: TRBJ2-3; V gene: TRBV10-3; D gene: TRBD2; clone size: many; CDR3 protein: CATLAASGGFEDTQYF; CDR3 DNA: TGTGCCACCCTAGCCGCTAGCGGGGGGTTTGAAGATACGCAGTATTTT
J gene: TRBJ2-1; V gene: TRBV28; D gene: -; clone size: few; CDR3 protein: CAASSGLSYNEQFF; CDR3 DNA: TGTGCCGCATCTTCAGGCCTCTCCTACAATGAGCAGTTCTTC
J gene: TRBJ2-5; V gene: TRBV5-1; D gene: TRBD2; clone size: few; CDR3 protein: CASSLQRGGQETQYF; CDR3 DNA: TGCGCCAGCAGCTTGCAGCGGGGAGGCCAAGAGACCCAGTACTTC
J gene: TRBJ2-2; V gene: TRBV2; D gene: TRBD1; clone size: -; CDR3 protein: CATQTGPGELFF; CDR3 DNA: TGTGCCACCCAGACAGGGCCCGGGGAGCTGTTTTTT
J gene: TRBJ1-2; V gene: TRBV4-3; D gene: -; clone size: few; CDR3 protein: CASSQEATGGRGGYTF; CDR3 DNA: TGCGCCAGCAGCCAAGAGGCGACAGGTGGAAGGGGTGGCTACACCTTC
J gene: TRBJ1-5; V gene: TRBV24-1; D gene: -; clone size: -; CDR3 protein: CATSDGRQTNNQPQHF; CDR3 DNA: TGTGCCACCAGTGATGGACGACAGACAAACAATCAGCCCCAGCATTTT
J gene: TRBJ2-2; V gene: TRBV6-1; D gene: TRBD2; clone size: few; CDR3 protein: CASSPLAGVGTGELFF; CDR3 DNA: TGTGCCAGCAGTCCGCTAGCGGGAGTTGGCACCGGGGAGCTGTTTTTT
J gene: TRBJ2-3; V gene: TRBV15; D gene: TRBD1; clone size: -; CDR3 protein: CATSRAETGASDTQYF; CDR3 DNA: TGTGCCACCAGCAGAGCGGAGACAGGGGCTTCAGATACGCAGTATTTT
J gene: TRBJ2-3; V gene: TRBV12-3/TRBV12-4; D gene: TRBD2; clone size: -; CDR3 protein: CASTPGLAGGRTDTQYF; CDR3 DNA: TGTGCCAGCACCCCGGGACTAGCGGGAGGTAGGACAGATACGCAGTATTTT
J gene: TRBJ2-7; V gene: TRBV7-2; D gene: -; clone size: few; CDR3 protein: CASSLARGPQGNEQYF; CDR3 DNA: TGTGCCAGCAGCTTAGCGCGAGGTCCACAAGGGAACGAGCAGTACTTC
J gene: TRBJ2-1; V gene: TRBV10-2; D gene: -; clone size: many; CDR3 protein: CASSELDYNEQFF; CDR3 DNA: TGCGCCAGCAGTGAGTTAGATTACAATGAGCAGTTCTTC
J gene: TRBJ1-2; V gene: TRBV3-1; D gene: -; clone size: few; CDR3 protein: CASRQGGIHGYTF; CDR3 DNA: TGTGCCAGCAGACAGGGTGGTATTCATGGCTACACCTTC
J gene: TRBJ2-4; V gene: TRBV7-2; D gene: -; clone size: -; CDR3 protein: CASSQMAKNIQYF; CDR3 DNA: TGTGCCAGCAGCCAAATGGCCAAAAACATTCAGTACTTC
J gene: TRBJ2-7; V gene: TRBV9; D gene: TRBD1; clone size: once; CDR3 protein: CASSPPTTGGDEQYF; CDR3 DNA: TGTGCCAGCAGCCCGCCCACGACAGGGGGCGACGAGCAGTACTTC
J gene: TRBJ2-3; V gene: TRBV27; D gene: -; clone size: -; CDR3 protein: CASSSFGQSSTDTQYF; CDR3 DNA: TGTGCCAGCAGTTCTTTCGGCCAGTCTAGCACAGATACGCAGTATTTT
J gene: TRBJ2-4; V gene: TRBV18; D gene: -; clone size: many; CDR3 protein: CASSPGPGIQYF; CDR3 DNA: TGTGCCAGCTCACCGGGACCAGGCATTCAGTACTTC
J gene: TRBJ1-5; V gene: TRBV30; D gene: TRBD1; clone size: -; CDR3 protein: CAWGTVASNQPQHF; CDR3 DNA: TGTGCCTGGGGGACAGTTGCGAGCAATCAGCCCCAGCATTTT
J gene: TRBJ2-3; V gene: TRBV27; D gene: TRBD1; clone size: many; CDR3 protein: CASSLDRGGTDTQYF; CDR3 DNA: TGTGCCAGCAGTCTAGACAGGGGAGGCACAGATACGCAGTATTTT
J gene: TRBJ2-1; V gene: TRBV24-1; D gene: TRBD2; clone size: -; CDR3 protein: CATSDFGSAGVENEQFF; CDR3 DNA: TGTGCCACCAGTGATTTCGGGTCGGCGGGGGTGGAGAATGAGCAGTTCTTC
J gene: TRBJ2-3; V gene: TRBV7-3; D gene: TRBD2; clone size: few; CDR3 protein: CASSTTSGSQDTQYF; CDR3 DNA: TGTGCCAGCAGCACAACTAGCGGGAGTCAAGATACGCAGTATTTT
J gene: TRBJ2-3; V gene: TRBV20-1; D gene: -; clone size: few; CDR3 protein: CSVQTSTDTQYF; CDR3 DNA: TGCAGTGTTCAGACTAGCACAGATACGCAGTATTTT
J gene: TRBJ2-7; V gene: TRBV20-1; D gene: -; clone size: -; CDR3 protein: CSAGTGNYEQYF; CDR3 DNA: TGCAGTGCCGGGACGGGAAACTACGAGCAGTACTTC
J gene: TRBJ2-5; V gene: TRBV6-1; D gene: TRBD1; clone size: -; CDR3 protein: CASSQGTGAYQETQYF; CDR3 DNA: TGTGCCAGCAGTCAGGGGACAGGGGCGTACCAAGAGACCCAGTACTTC
J gene: TRBJ1-6; V gene: TRBV4-3; D gene: -; clone size: -; CDR3 protein: CASSQQSGEHSPLHF; CDR3 DNA: TGCGCCAGCAGCCAACAAAGCGGAGAACATTCACCCCTCCACTTT
J gene: TRBJ2-2; V gene: TRBV20-1; D gene: -; clone size: many; CDR3 protein: CSAPAETGTGELFF; CDR3 DNA: TGCAGTGCCCCGGCCGAAACGGGAACCGGGGAGCTGTTTTTT
J gene: TRBJ2-1; V gene: TRBV5-1; D gene: TRBD2; clone size: many; CDR3 protein: CASSQGLAGVFYGNEQFF; CDR3 DNA: TGCGCCAGCAGCCAGGGACTAGCGGGGGTCTTTTACGGGAATGAGCAGTTCTTC
J gene: TRBJ2-1; V gene: TRBV7-9; D gene: TRBD1; clone size: -; CDR3 protein: CASSAPGTGGDNEQFF; CDR3 DNA: TGTGCCAGCAGCGCACCCGGGACAGGGGGTGACAATGAGCAGTTCTTC
J gene: TRBJ2-5; V gene: TRBV10-3; D gene: TRBD2; clone size: -; CDR3 protein: CAISMGTNQETQYF; CDR3 DNA: TGTGCCATCAGTATGGGGACTAACCAAGAGACCCAGTACTTC
J gene: TRBJ1-5; V gene: TRBV12-3/TRBV12-4; D gene: TRBD1; clone size: -; CDR3 protein: CASSFSRDRGYQPQHF; CDR3 DNA: TGTGCCAGCAGTTTTTCGAGGGACAGGGGGTATCAGCCCCAGCATTTT
J gene: TRBJ2-2; V gene: TRBV15; D gene: -; clone size: -; CDR3 protein: CATSRAREAGELFF; CDR3 DNA: TGTGCCACCAGCAGAGCCAGGGAAGCCGGGGAGCTGTTTTTT
J gene: TRBJ2-1; V gene: TRBV27; D gene: -; clone size: many; CDR3 protein: CASSFRLTRSSYNEQFF; CDR3 DNA: TGTGCCAGCAGTTTTCGATTGACTCGAAGCTCCTACAATGAGCAGTTCTTC
J gene: TRBJ2-3; V gene: TRBV9; D gene: TRBD2; clone size: -; CDR3 protein: CASSFEAGGWTQYF; CDR3 DNA: TGTGCCAGCAGCTTCGAGGCGGGGGGCTGGACGCAGTATTTT
J gene: TRBJ2-2; V gene: TRBV3-1; D gene: TRBD1; clone size: few; CDR3 protein: CASSLGTGGSTGELFF; CDR3 DNA: TGTGCCAGCAGCCTTGGGACAGGGGGTAGCACCGGGGAGCTGTTTTTT
J gene: TRBJ2-7; V gene: TRBV18; D gene: -; clone size: many; CDR3 protein: CASSPYRDEQYF; CDR3 DNA: TGTGCCAGCTCACCGTACAGGGACGAGCAGTACTTC
J gene: TRBJ1-2; V gene: TRBV4-3; D gene: -; clone size: -; CDR3 protein: CASSHRWTGGYTF; CDR3 DNA: TGCGCCAGCAGCCACCGTTGGACCGGCGGCTACACCTTC
J gene: TRBJ2-3; V gene: TRBV6-1; D gene: -; clone size: -; CDR3 protein: CASSEVGTDTQYF; CDR3 DNA: TGTGCCAGCAGTGAAGTTGGCACAGATACGCAGTATTTT
J gene: TRBJ2-7; V gene: TRBV5-1; D gene: TRBD1; clone size: -; CDR3 protein: CASSLAPTGDEQYF; CDR3 DNA: TGCGCCAGCAGCTTGGCGCCTACAGGGGACGAGCAGTACTTC
J gene: TRBJ2-5; V gene: TRBV25-1; D gene: -; clone size: -; CDR3 protein: CVSSEQIGTETQYF; CDR3 DNA: TGTGTCAGCAGTGAGCAAATCGGAACGGAGACCCAGTACTTC
J gene: TRBJ1-2; V gene: TRBV18; D gene: -; clone size: few; CDR3 protein: CASSPVTVNYGYTF; CDR3 DNA: TGTGCCAGCTCACCGGTTACCGTAAACTATGGCTACACCTTC
J gene: TRBJ2-1; V gene: TRBV29-1; D gene: -; clone size: -; CDR3 protein: CSIWDPPSLNEQFF; CDR3 DNA: TGCAGCATATGGGACCCTCCGTCTCTCAATGAGCAGTTCTTC
J gene: TRBJ1-2; V gene: TRBV24-1; D gene: -; clone size: few; CDR3 protein: CATSDNRVGYTF; CDR3 DNA: TGTGCCACCAGTGACAACAGGGTCGGCTACACCTTC
J gene: TRBJ2-3; V gene: TRBV4-2; D gene: TRBD2; clone size: few; CDR3 protein: CASSQLGTSGSTDTQYF; CDR3 DNA: TGTGCCAGCAGCCAATTGGGGACTAGCGGGAGCACAGATACGCAGTATTTT
J gene: TRBJ2-2; V gene: TRBV4-3; D gene: -; clone size: few; CDR3 protein: CASSPAGVPPAGELFF; CDR3 DNA: TGCGCCAGCAGCCCGGCCGGCGTCCCCCCGGCCGGGGAGCTGTTTTTT
J gene: TRBJ2-7; V gene: TRBV20-1; D gene: TRBD2; clone size: -; CDR3 protein: CCAREDSLAGAVSYEQYF; CDR3 DNA: TGCTGTGCTAGAGAGGACAGTTTAGCGGGAGCAGTTTCCTACGAGCAGTACTTC
J gene: TRBJ1-2; V gene: TRBV10-3; D gene: -; clone size: few; CDR3 protein: CAISTGPGYTF; CDR3 DNA: TGTGCCATCAGTACAGGGCCCGGCTACACCTTC
J gene: TRBJ2-7; V gene: TRBV20-1; D gene: TRBD2; clone size: -; CDR3 protein: CCAWTSGRYSYEQYF; CDR3 DNA: TGCTGTGCGTGGACTAGCGGGAGGTACTCCTACGAGCAGTACTTC
J gene: TRBJ2-5; V gene: TRBV6-1; D gene: TRBD1; clone size: few; CDR3 protein: CASSRQGREETQYF; CDR3 DNA: TGTGCCAGCAGCCGACAGGGGAGAGAAGAGACCCAGTACTTC
J gene: TRBJ2-7; V gene: TRBV6-2/TRBV6-3; D gene: TRBD2; clone size: many; CDR3 protein: CASSTAGSYEQYF; CDR3 DNA: TGTGCCAGCAGTACAGCGGGATCCTACGAGCAGTACTTC
J gene: TRBJ2-7; V gene: TRBV6-1; D gene: -; clone size: -; CDR3 protein: CASRTGSDSYEQYF; CDR3 DNA: TGTGCCAGCAGAACAGGCTCTGACTCCTACGAGCAGTACTTC
J gene: TRBJ2-3; V gene: TRBV20-1; D gene: -; clone size: many; CDR3 protein: CSAAGLTDTQYF; CDR3 DNA: TGCAGTGCCGCGGGGCTCACAGATACGCAGTATTTT
J gene: TRBJ2-2; V gene: TRBV20-1; D gene: -; clone size: many; CDR3 protein: CSATGQNTGELFF; CDR3 DNA: TGCAGTGCAACGGGACAAAACACCGGGGAGCTGTTTTTT
J gene: TRBJ1-1; V gene: TRBV9; D gene: -; clone size: few; CDR3 protein: CASSVGAVNTEAFF; CDR3 DNA: TGTGCCAGCAGCGTAGGGGCGGTGAACACTGAAGCTTTCTTT